This T cell receptor (beta chain) appears in the sequencing data of a study of blood T cell repertoires in COVID-19. At the level of the study: The study drew acute and convalescent COVID-19 samples from the United States, Italy and Spain. Nucleic acid was either cDNA or gDNA, and it came from T cells, B-cell-depleted T cells, or PBMCs.

Methods used by the authors: Reference gene primer amplification gave estimated nucleated cell counts. Profiling relied on immunoSEQ multiplex PCR, and the TCRdb table lists in-frame clones only, not all of them. For V, J and clone size, that table is used; D and trimming come from the DNA. The data contain around 71,000 clones, 86% of them singletons. In its sample, this clone was seen once. Trimming removed 6 bases at V and 3 bases at J, with 6 bases between. The length of the CDR3 is 11 residues. Per the germline V gene, CDR1 is MNHEY and CDR2 is SVGEGT. Sample: peripheral blood. This TCR derives from a woman aged 60-75 years with acute or convalescent COVID-19. The chain joins TRBV6-2 or TRBV6-3 to TRBJ2-7; the D is unclear. Here the CDR3 DNA reads TGTGCCAGCAGCTCGTTCTACGAGCAGTACTTC. This translates into CASSSFYEQYF.